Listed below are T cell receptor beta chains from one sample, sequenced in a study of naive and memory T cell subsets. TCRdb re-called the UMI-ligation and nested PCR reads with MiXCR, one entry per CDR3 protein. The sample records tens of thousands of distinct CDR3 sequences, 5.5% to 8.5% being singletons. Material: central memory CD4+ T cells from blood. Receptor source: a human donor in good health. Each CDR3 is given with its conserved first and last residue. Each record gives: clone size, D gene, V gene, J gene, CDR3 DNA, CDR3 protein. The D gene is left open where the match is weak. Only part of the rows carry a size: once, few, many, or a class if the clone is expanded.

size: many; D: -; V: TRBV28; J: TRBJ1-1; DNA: TGTGCCAGCAGTTTCTTGGGCGTGAACACTGAAGCTTTCTTT; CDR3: CASSFLGVNTEAFF
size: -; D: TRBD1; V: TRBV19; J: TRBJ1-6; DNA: TGTGCCAGTAACACCGCTGCCAGGGGGACAATCGATTCACCCCTCCACTTT; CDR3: CASNTAARGTIDSPLHF
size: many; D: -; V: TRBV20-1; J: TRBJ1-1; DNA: TGCAGTGCGCAAACAGGGAGGGGGACTGAAGCTTTCTTT; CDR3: CSAQTGRGTEAFF
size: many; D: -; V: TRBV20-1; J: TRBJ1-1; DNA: TGCAGTGCTAGAGATCCTCTCCGGTTCGGTACGAACACTGAAGCTTTCTTT; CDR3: CSARDPLRFGTNTEAFF
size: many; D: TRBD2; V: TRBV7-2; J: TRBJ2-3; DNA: TGTGCCAGCAGACCCGGGGGTAGCGGGAACTCAGATACGCAGTATTTT; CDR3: CASRPGGSGNSDTQYF
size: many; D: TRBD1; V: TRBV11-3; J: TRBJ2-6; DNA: TGTGCCAGCAGCTTAGGGGCCGGACAGGGATCTGGGGCCAACGTCCTGACTTTC; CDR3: CASSLGAGQGSGANVLTF
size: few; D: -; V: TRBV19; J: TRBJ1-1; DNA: TGTGCCAGTAGTACCCCGGGACGACAGACTGAAGCTTTCTTT; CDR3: CASSTPGRQTEAFF
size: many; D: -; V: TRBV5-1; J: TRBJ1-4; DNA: TGCGCCAGCAGCTTGGGGAGGGGCGCGAGTGAAAAACTGTTTTTT; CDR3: CASSLGRGASEKLFF
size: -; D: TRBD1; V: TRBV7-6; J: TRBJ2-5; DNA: TGTGCCAGCAGCTTAGGGACAGGGGCGAGAGAGACCCAGTACTTC; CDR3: CASSLGTGARETQYF
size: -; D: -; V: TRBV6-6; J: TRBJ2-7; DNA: TGTGCCAGCAGTAACGAGGGGTGGGGGACCTCCGAGCAGTACTTC; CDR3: CASSNEGWGTSEQYF
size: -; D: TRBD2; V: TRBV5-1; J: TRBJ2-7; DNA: TGCGCCAGCAGCTTGGTAGTAGCGGGAGACGAGCAGTACTTC; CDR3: CASSLVVAGDEQYF
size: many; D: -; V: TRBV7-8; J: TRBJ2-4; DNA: TGTGCCAGCAGCTTAGCGGGCCTAGTAGCGAAAAACATTCAGTACTTC; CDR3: CASSLAGLVAKNIQYF
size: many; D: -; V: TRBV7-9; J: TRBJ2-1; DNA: TGTGCCAGCAGCCCCCGGGGCGGTCCGGCCTACAATGAGCAGTTCTTC; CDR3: CASSPRGGPAYNEQFF
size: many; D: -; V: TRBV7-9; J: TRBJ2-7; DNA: TGTGCCAGCAGCCGCGGGACAGCCGAGCAGTACTTC; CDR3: CASSRGTAEQYF
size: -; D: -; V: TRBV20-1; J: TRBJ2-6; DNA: TGCAGTGCTAGAGACAGGGAAACCTCTGGGGCCAACGTCCTGACTTTC; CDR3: CSARDRETSGANVLTF
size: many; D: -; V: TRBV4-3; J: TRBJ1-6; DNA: TGCGCCAGCAGCCAATTGACGAATTCACCCCTCCACTTT; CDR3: CASSQLTNSPLHF
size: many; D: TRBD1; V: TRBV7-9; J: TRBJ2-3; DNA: TGTGCCAGCGGGGGACAGGGTCAGTCAGATACGCAGTATTTT; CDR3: CASGGQGQSDTQYF
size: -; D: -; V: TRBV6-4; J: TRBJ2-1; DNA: TGTGCCAGCAGCCAACAGGGAAACAATGAGCAGTTCTTC; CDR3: CASSQQGNNEQFF
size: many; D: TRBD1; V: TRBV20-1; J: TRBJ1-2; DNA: TGCAGTGCTATTACCGGGACAGACAGCTATGGCTACACCTTC; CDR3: CSAITGTDSYGYTF
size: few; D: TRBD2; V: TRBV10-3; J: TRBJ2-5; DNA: TGTGCCATCAGTGAGCCTAGCGGGGGGCACCAAGAGACCCAGTACTTC; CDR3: CAISEPSGGHQETQYF
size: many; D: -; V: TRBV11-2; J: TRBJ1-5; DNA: TGTGCCAGCAGCTTAGATCGGAACAATCAGCCCCAGCATTTT; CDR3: CASSLDRNNQPQHF
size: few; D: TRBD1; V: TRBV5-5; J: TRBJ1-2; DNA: TGTGCCAGCAGCCAGATACAGGGGGCGAATACTCAGGGCTACACCTTC; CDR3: CASSQIQGANTQGYTF
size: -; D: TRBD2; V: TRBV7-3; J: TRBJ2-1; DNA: TGTGCCAGCAGCTTAACGCCCGGGCGGGAGGAAACCTACAATGAGCAGTTCTTC; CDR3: CASSLTPGREETYNEQFF
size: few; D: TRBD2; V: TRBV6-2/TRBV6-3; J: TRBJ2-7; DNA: TGTGCCAGCAGTTACATGGCGGGAGGACGCTACGAGCAGTACTTC; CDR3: CASSYMAGGRYEQYF
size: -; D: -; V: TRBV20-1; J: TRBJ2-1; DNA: TGCAGTGCCATCAGCGGGCGGCGGGTCAATGAGCAGTTCTTC; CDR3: CSAISGRRVNEQFF
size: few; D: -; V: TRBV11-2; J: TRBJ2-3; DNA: TGTGCCAGCAGCTCGCCAGGACTGGGCACAGATACGCAGTATTTT; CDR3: CASSSPGLGTDTQYF
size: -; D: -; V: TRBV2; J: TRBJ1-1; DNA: TGTGCCAGCCTGAACCAGGTTAAGGGCCTAGCTGAAGCTTTCTTT; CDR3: CASLNQVKGLAEAFF
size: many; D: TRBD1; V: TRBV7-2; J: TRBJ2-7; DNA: TGTGCCAGCAGCTTAGGGGTAGGGGGCAACGAGCAGTACTTC; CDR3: CASSLGVGGNEQYF
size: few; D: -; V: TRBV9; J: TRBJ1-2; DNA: TGTGCCAGCAGTCGTACTGCCGGACAGTATGGCTACACCTTC; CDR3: CASSRTAGQYGYTF